This T cell receptor beta chain was identified during a study of neoadjuvant anti-PD-1 for oral cavity cancer. Whole-study results and caveats: PBMC Gini-index clonality exceeded responders' in non-responders post-nivolumab.

The V and J ends lost 10 bases and 1 base respectively, with 7 bases between them. Germline loops: CDR1 SNHLY, CDR2 FYNNEI. The CDR3 has 11 residues. This clone was seen a few times. Its antigen remains unidentified. Measured with immunoSEQ multiplex PCR; TCRdb has only the in-frame clones, and not every one. The sample contains approximately 67,000 clones, around 83% of which appear only once. PBMCs were not maintained or expanded in culture before analysis. The clonotype comes from a person between 35 and 79 years old with oral cavity squamous cell carcinoma. The J gene is TRBJ1-1, the V gene TRBV2; D call uncertain. The sequencing used PBMCs, collected before nivolumab (anti-PD-1) treatment. The CDR3 DNA reads as TGTGCCAACAAAGGGAACACTGAAGCTTTCTTT. It yields the protein CANKGNTEAFF.